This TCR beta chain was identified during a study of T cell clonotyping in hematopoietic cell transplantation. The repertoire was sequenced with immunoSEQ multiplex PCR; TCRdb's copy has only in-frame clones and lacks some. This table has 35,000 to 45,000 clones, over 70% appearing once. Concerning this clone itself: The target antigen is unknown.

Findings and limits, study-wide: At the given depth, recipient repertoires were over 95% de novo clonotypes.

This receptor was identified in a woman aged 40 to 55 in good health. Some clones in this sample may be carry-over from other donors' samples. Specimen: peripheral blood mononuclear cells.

CDR3 amino acids: CAWSSGTSGDNEQFF. For the CDR3, the DNA is TGTGCCTGGAGTTCCGGGACTAGCGGGGACAATGAGCAGTTCTTC. The chain couples TRBV30 to TRBJ2-1; 13 bases map to TRBD2. This CDR3 is 15 amino acids long. V gave up 2 bases and J gave up 5 bases; unmatched junction bases: 3. Germline CDR1 is GTSNPN and CDR2 is SVGIG (reference sequence).